One and the same sample provided the 11 T cell receptor beta chains below, sequenced in a study of vaccination and CD4 T cells after COVID-19. These TCRs are of unknown antigen specificity. Documented treatment: approximately 9-day PBMC culture with coronavirus spike peptide pools or control peptides (ViraFEST assay). Sequence data for DNA of cultured CD4+ T cells were generated by the Oncomine TCR Beta short-read assay. TCRdb used MiXCR to reprocess the PCR reads, holding one entry per CDR3 protein. Of about 20,000 distinct CDR3 sequences in the sample, approximately 40% are singletons; the top ten hold 2.5% to 3%. Sequences were derived from CD4+ T cells from blood, cultured in vitro, sampled after SARS-CoV-2 vaccination. The receptors derive from a human donor who had recovered from COVID-19.

The J gene is TRBJ2-2, the V gene TRBV10-1; perhaps TRBD1 as D (6 bases). The CDR3 runs to 16 residues. Germline V lookup: CDR1 WNHNN, CDR2 SYGVQD (reference sequence). The V and J ends lost 2 bases and 6 bases respectively, with 16 bases between them. The CDR3 spells CASSETKGDRPGELFF. CDR3 DNA: TGCGCCAGCAGTGAGACCAAGGGGGATCGGCCCGGGGAGCTGTTTTTT.

The chain is built from TRBV19 and TRBJ2-6; D ambiguous. CDR1 LNHDA and CDR2 SQIVND come from the germline V gene (reference sequence). Trimming removed 5 bases at V and 0 bases at J, with 14 bases between. The CDR3 runs to 17 residues. The CDR3 coding sequence is TGTGCCAGTAGTCTCCCTCGATCCAGCTCTGGGGCCAACGTCCTGACTTTC. It yields the protein CASSLPRSSSGANVLTF.

The chain is built from TRBV29-1 and TRBJ1-3, with a weak D call TRBD1 (5 bases). This CDR3 region has 14 residues. V gave up 7 bases and J gave up 2 bases, with 15 bases separating them. In germline, CDR1 is SQVTM, CDR2 ANQGSEA. CDR3 loop: CSARVPSTGNTIYF. The CDR3 nucleotides read TGCAGCGCCAGGGTTCCCTCCACTGGAAACACCATATATTTT.

This clonotype was recorded a few times. The V call is TRBV6-1, the J call TRBJ1-5, with TRBD1 identical over 7 bases. Germline lookup yields CDR1 MNHNS and CDR2 SASEGT. The V gene end was trimmed by 5 bases and the J gene end by 4 bases; junction bases not matched to a gene: 2. This CDR3 has 13 residues. This CDR3 is CASSKQGNQPQHF. DNA for the CDR3: TGTGCCAGCAGTAAACAGGGGAATCAGCCCCAGCATTTT.

This clonotype was seen a few times. The rearrangement links TRBV6-1 to TRBJ1-2; no clear D gene. The CDR3 runs 14 residues. The germline gives CDR1 MNHNS, CDR2 SASEGT. V dropped 0 bases and J dropped 8 bases, with 13 bases sitting between them. The CDR3 DNA reads as TGTGCCAGCAGTGAAGCTCGGAAACAGCCGGGCTACACCTTC. This sequence encodes CASSEARKQPGYTF.

The CDR3 sequence is CSAKNVGQVGGYTF. The CDR3 coding sequence is TGCAGTGCTAAGAACGTAGGACAGGTCGGCGGCTACACCTTC. The J gene is TRBJ1-2, the V gene TRBV20-1, with TRBD1 identical over 7 bases. The CDR3 extends over 14 amino acids. J lost 8 bases, V lost 4 bases, and 13 bases had no gene match. CDR1 is DFQATT and CDR2 is SNEGSKA in the germline V gene (reference sequence).

This clonotype was seen a handful of times. The chain carries TRBV20-1 and TRBJ2-3; 8 nucleotides agree with TRBD1. V was clipped by 6 bases and J by 2 bases; unmatched bases: 7. The CDR3 totals 14 residues. The germline V gene has CDR1 DFQATT and CDR2 SNEGSKA (reference sequence). The CDR3 sequence is CSARRTGITDTQYF. The CDR3 coding sequence is TGCAGTGCGAGGAGGACAGGGATCACAGATACGCAGTATTTT.

The chain recombines TRBV6-2 or TRBV6-3 with TRBJ2-3; D is undetermined. V dropped 2 bases and J dropped 1 base, with 13 bases sitting between them. Per germline, CDR1 MNHEY and CDR2 SVGEGT. The length of the CDR3 is 16 residues. The DNA of the CDR3 is TGTGCCAGCAGTTACCTCCATAAAACCGGCACAGATACGCAGTATTTT. Amino acids: CASSYLHKTGTDTQYF.

Only a few counts were recorded for this clonotype. The chain joins TRBV20-1 to TRBJ2-7; TRBD1 or TRBD2 may be the D gene (5 bases each). This CDR3 has 15 residues. The V gene's germline CDR1 is DFQATT and CDR2 SNEGSKA (reference sequence). V lost 5 bases and J lost 6, with 23 bases in between. CDR3 nucleotide sequence: TGCAGTGCTCCTACTACCAGGCAGGACGGGGCCGAGCAGTACTTC. Residues: CSAPTTRQDGAEQYF.

This clonotype was counted only a few times. V usage is TRBV20-1 and J usage is TRBJ1-5; maybe TRBD1 (6 bases). V dropped 2 bases and J dropped 2 bases, with 10 bases sitting between them. The CDR3 contains 14 residues. The germline V gene encodes CDR1 DFQATT and CDR2 SNEGSKA (reference sequence). The CDR3 sequence: CSARFRGGNQPQHF. CDR3 in DNA: TGCAGTGCTAGATTCAGGGGAGGCAATCAGCCCCAGCATTTT.

The CDR3 region has the DNA TGTGCCAGCAGTGAGGGACAGGGGAGGGGAGAGACCCAGTACTTC. It is translated as CASSEGQGRGETQYF. The chain employs TRBV6-2 or TRBV6-3 and TRBJ2-5, with 10 bases that match TRBD1. The germline V gene encodes CDR1 MNHEY and CDR2 SVGEGT. This CDR3 comprises 15 residues. V shed 5 bases and J 4 bases; nucleotides not matched to a gene: 7.